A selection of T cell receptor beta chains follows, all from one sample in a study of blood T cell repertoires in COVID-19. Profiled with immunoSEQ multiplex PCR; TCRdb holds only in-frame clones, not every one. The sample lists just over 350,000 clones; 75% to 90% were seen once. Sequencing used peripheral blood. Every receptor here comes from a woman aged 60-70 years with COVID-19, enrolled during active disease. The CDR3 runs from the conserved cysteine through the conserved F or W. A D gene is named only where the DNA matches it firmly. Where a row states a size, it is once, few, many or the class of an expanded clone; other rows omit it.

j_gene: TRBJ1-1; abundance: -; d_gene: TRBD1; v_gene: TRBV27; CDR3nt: TGTGCCAGCAGTCCCTCGACAGGGGAAGTGAACACTGAAGCTTTCTTT; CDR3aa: CASSPSTGEVNTEAFF
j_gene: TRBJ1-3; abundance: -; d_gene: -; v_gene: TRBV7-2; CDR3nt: TGTGCCAGCAGCCCCGACAGATCTGGAAACACCATATATTTT; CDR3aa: CASSPDRSGNTIYF
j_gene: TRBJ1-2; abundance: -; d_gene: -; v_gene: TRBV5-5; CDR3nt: TGTGCCAGCAGCTTGGGACAGGCTAACTATGGCTACACCTTC; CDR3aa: CASSLGQANYGYTF
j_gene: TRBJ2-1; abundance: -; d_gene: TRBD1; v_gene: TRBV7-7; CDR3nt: TGTGCCAGCAGCCGGGACAGGCAAAACAATGAGCAGTTCTTC; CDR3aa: CASSRDRQNNEQFF
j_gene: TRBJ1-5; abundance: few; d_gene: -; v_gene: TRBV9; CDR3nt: TGTGCCAGCAGCCCTCCCCTCCGAGTTCATAGCAATCAGCCCCAGCATTTT; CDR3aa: CASSPPLRVHSNQPQHF
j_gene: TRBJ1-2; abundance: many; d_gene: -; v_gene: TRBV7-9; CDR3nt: TGTGCCAGCAGCTTTGGAGTCTATGGCTACACCTTC; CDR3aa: CASSFGVYGYTF
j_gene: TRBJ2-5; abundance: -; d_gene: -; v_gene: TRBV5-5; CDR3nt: TGTGCCAGCAGCGCAGGGCGAGGCATCGGCGAGACCCAGTACTTC; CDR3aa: CASSAGRGIGETQYF
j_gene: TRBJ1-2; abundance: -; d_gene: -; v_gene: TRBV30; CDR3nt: TGTGCCTGGAGTCCCGCCAGGGGTGGCTACACCTTC; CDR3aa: CAWSPARGGYTF
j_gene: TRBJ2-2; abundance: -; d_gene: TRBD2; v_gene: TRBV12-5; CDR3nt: TGTGCTAGTGGGTCGGGACTAGCGGGGTTCGCGAACACCGGGGAGCTGTTTTTT; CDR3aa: CASGSGLAGFANTGELFF
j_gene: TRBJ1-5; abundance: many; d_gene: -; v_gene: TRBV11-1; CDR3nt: TGTGCCAGCAGCTTGAGACAGAGTAATCAGCCCCAGCATTTT; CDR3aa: CASSLRQSNQPQHF
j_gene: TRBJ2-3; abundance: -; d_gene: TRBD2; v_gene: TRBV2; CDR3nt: TGTGCCAGCAGTGACTCTGCGGGGGGGCTCATAGATACGCAGTATTTT; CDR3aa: CASSDSAGGLIDTQYF
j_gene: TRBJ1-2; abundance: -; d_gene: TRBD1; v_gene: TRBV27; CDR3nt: TGTGCCAGCAGTCTCTGGACAGGGTCTAACTATGGCTACACCTTC; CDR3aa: CASSLWTGSNYGYTF
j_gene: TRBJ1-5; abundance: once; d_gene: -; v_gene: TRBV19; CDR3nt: TGTGCCAGTAGTCCGGGTCCTCCCCAGCCCCAGCATTTT; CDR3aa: CASSPGPPQPQHF
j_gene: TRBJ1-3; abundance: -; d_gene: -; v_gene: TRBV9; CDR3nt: TGTGCCAGCAGCGGTAACCCCCTGGGGGGTCGTGGAAACACCATATATTTT; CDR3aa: CASSGNPLGGRGNTIYF
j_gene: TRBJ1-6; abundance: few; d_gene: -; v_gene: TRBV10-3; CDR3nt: TGTGCCATCACCCCGACGGGTAATTCACCCCTCCACTTT; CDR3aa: CAITPTGNSPLHF
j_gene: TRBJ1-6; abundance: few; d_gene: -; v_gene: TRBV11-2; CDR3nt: TGTGCCAGCAGCTTAGCAGGCGATTATAATTCACCCCTCCACTTT; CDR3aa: CASSLAGDYNSPLHF
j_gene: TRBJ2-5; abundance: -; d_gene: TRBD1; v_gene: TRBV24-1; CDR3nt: TGTGCCACCAGTGATCCAGATTCCAGGGAAGGGGGCGAGACCCAGTACTTC; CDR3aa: CATSDPDSREGGETQYF
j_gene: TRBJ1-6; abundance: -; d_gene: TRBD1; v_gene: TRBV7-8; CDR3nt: TGTGCCAGCAGCTGGGGACAGGGGGCTTATAATTCACCCCTCCACTTT; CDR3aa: CASSWGQGAYNSPLHF
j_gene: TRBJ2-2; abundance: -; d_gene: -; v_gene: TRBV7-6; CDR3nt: TGTGCCAGCCGCTCAGGGGCGAACACCGGGGAGCTGTTTTTT; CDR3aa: CASRSGANTGELFF
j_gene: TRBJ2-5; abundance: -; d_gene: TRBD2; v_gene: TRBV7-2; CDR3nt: TGTGCCAGCAGCTTTGGACCCGGGACTAGTTCGGAGACCCAGTACTTC; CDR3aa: CASSFGPGTSSETQYF
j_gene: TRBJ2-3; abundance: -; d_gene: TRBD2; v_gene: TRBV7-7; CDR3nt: TGTGCCAGCAGCAACGCCCGGGGGGGGCCAGATACGCAGTATTTT; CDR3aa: CASSNARGGPDTQYF
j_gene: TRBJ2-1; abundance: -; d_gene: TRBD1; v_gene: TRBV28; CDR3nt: TGTGCCAGCGCCACCGGGACAGGGATTATCGATGAGCAGTTCTTC; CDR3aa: CASATGTGIIDEQFF
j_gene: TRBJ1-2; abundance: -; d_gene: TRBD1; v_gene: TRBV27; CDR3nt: TGTGCCAGCGCAGGAAATCAGGGGGCAAGAGGCTACACCTTC; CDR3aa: CASAGNQGARGYTF
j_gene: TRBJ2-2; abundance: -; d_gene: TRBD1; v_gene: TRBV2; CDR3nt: TGTGCCAGCACTGGGATAGACAGGGGAGTCACCGGGGAGCTGTTTTTT; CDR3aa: CASTGIDRGVTGELFF
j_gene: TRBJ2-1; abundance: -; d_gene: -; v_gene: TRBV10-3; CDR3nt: TGTGCCATCAGTGGAGGCCAATACAATGAGCAGTTCTTC; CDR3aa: CAISGGQYNEQFF
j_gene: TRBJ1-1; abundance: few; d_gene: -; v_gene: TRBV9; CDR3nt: TGTGCCAGCAGCGTAGGGGGGGAGCCTGAAGCTTTCTTT; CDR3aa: CASSVGGEPEAFF
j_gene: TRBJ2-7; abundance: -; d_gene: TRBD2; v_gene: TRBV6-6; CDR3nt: TGTGCCAGCAGTTATTCGGGTGCGGGGGATTCCTACGAGCAGTACTTC; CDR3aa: CASSYSGAGDSYEQYF
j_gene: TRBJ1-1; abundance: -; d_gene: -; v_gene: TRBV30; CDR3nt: TGTGCCTGGAGAACAGGGTATCACACTGAAGCTTTCTTT; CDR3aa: CAWRTGYHTEAFF
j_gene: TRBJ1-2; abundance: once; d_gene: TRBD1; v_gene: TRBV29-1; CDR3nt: TGCAGCGTCGACACAGGGGGCCCCTATGGCTACACCTTC; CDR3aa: CSVDTGGPYGYTF
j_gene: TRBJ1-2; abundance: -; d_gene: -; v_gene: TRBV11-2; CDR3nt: TGTGCCAGCGGCCCCAGGGACAATGGCTACACCTTC; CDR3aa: CASGPRDNGYTF
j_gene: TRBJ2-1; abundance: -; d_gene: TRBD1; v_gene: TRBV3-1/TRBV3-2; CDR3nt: TGTGCCAGCAGCCCGTCGGGACAGGGTCGGTTCTTC; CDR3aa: CASSPSGQGRFF
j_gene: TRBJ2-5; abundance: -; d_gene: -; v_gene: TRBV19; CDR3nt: TGTGCCAGTACTTACAGTAACCAAGAGACCCAGTACTTC; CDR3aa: CASTYSNQETQYF
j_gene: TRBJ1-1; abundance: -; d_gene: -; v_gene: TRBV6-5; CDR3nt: TGTGCCAGCAGTACAGTAGGTACTGAAGCTTTCTTT; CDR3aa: CASSTVGTEAFF
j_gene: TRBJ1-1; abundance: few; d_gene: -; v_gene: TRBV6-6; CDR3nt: TGTGCCAGCAGTCGACCTGAACAGGGAAAAGCTTTCTTT; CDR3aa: CASSRPEQGKAFF
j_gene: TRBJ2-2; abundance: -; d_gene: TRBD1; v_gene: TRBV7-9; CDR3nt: TGTGCCAGCAGCTTCCCAAAGGACAGGGGCCCATCCGGGGAGCTGTTTTTT; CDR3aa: CASSFPKDRGPSGELFF
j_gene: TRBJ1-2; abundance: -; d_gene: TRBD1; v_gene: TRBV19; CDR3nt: TGTGCCAGTAGTAAGAACAGGGGAAGCTATGGCTACACCTTC; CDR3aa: CASSKNRGSYGYTF
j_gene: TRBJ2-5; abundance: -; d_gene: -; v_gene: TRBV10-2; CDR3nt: TGCGCCAGCAGTGACTACCCACAGGAGACCCAGTACTTC; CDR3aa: CASSDYPQETQYF
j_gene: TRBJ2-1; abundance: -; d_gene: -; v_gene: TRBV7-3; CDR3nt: TGTGCCAGCAGCTTAAGCGGGGGCGCCGGGAATGAGCAGTTCTTC; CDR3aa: CASSLSGGAGNEQFF
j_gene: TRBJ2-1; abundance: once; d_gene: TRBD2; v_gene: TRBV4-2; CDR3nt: TGTGCCAGCAGCCAAGATGGGACTACCGCTTACAATGAGCAGTTCTTC; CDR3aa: CASSQDGTTAYNEQFF